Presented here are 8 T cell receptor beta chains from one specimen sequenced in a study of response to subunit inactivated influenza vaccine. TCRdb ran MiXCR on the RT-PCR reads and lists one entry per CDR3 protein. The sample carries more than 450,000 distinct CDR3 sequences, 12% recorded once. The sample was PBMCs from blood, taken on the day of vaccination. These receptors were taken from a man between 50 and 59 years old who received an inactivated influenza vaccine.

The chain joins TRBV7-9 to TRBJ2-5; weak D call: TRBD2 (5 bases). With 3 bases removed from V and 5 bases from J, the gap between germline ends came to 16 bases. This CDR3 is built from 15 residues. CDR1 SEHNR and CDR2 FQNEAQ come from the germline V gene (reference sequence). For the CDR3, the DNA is TGTGCCAGCAGCTTTTCAGGCCGAAGGAGGGAGACCCAGTACTTC. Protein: CASSFSGRRRETQYF.

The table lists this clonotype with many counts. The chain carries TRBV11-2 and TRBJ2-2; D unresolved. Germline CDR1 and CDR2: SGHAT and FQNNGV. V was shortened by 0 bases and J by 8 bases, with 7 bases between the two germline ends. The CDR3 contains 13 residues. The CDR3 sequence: CASSLDRAGELFF. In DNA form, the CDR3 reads TGTGCCAGCAGCTTAGATCGTGCGGGGGAGCTGTTTTTT.

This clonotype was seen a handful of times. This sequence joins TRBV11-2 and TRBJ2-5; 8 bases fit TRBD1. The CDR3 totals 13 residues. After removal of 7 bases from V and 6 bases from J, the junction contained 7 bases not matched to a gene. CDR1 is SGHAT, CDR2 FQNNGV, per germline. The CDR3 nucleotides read TGTGCCAGCACCAGACAGGGGATAAAGACCCAGTACTTC. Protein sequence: CASTRQGIKTQYF.

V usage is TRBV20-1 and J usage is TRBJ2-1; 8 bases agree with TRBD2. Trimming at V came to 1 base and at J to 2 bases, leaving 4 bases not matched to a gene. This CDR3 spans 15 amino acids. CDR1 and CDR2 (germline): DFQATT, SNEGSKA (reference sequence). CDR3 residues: CSARVRREAYNEQFF. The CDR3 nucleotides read TGCAGTGCTAGAGTTAGGCGGGAGGCCTACAATGAGCAGTTCTTC.

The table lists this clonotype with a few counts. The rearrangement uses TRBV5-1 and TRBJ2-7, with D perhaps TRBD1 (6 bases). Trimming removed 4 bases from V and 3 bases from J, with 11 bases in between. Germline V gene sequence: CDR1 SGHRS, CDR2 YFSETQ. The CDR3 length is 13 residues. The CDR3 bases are TGCGCCAGCAGCAAGGACAGAGGCTACGAGCAGTACTTC. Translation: CASSKDRGYEQYF.

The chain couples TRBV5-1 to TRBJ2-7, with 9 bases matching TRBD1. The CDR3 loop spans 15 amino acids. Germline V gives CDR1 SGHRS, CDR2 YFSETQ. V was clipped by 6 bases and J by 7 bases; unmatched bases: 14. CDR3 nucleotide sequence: TGCGCCAGCACTCCCCAAGGACAGGGGTCGGGGGAGCAGTACTTC. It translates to CASTPQGQGSGEQYF.

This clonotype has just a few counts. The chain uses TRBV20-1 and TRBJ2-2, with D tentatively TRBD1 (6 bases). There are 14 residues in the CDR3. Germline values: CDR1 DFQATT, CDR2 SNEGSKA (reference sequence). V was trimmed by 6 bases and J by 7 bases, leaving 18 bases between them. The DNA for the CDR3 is TGCAGTGCCGAAGGCCAGGGGAAGGGCGGGGAGCTGTTTTTT. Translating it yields CSAEGQGKGGELFF.

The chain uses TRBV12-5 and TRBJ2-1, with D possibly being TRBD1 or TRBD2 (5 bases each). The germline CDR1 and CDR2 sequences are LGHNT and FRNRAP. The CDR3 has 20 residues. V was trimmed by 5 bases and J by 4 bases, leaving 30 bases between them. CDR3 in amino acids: CASGITGGKWSPWFYNEQFF. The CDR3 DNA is TGTGCTAGTGGTATAACAGGAGGAAAGTGGTCACCCTGGTTTTACAATGAGCAGTTCTTC. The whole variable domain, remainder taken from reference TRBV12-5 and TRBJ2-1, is DARVTQTPRHKVTEMGQEVTMRCQPILGHNTVFWYRQTMMQGLELLAYFRNRAPLDDSGMPKDRFSAEMPDATLATLKIQPSEPRDSAVYFCASGITGGKWSPWFYNEQFFGPGTRLTVL.